These 16 T cell receptor beta chains were all obtained from the same sample, sequenced in a study of lung T cells in sarcoidosis with Löfgren's syndrome. In TCRdb, the reads were re-called with MiXCR into one record per CDR3 protein. The sample holds several thousand distinct CDR3 sequences, approximately 20% seen once. The source material was CD4+ T cells from bronchoalveolar lavage. The source is a human donor with sarcoidosis (Löfgren's syndrome or another form), or a control subject (not recorded which).

This clonotype was seen ten or more times. The chain has TRBV20-1 and TRBJ2-3, with a tentative D call TRBD2 (5 bases). V was trimmed by 6 bases and J by 2 bases, leaving 12 bases between them. CDR1 is DFQATT and CDR2 is SNEGSKA in the germline V gene (reference sequence). This CDR3 comprises 13 residues. The CDR3 loop is CSAMASITDTQYF. The CDR3 nucleotides are TGCAGTGCCATGGCTAGCATCACAGATACGCAGTATTTT.

As regards this clonotype: This clone may be a read error of a much larger clone one base away. The chain is built from TRBV5-4 and TRBJ2-1, with 11 nucleotides matching TRBD2. The J segment lost 6 bases and the V segment lost 0 bases, leaving 5 bases of the junction unmatched. The CDR3 has 16 residues. Germline V gene sequence: CDR1 SGHNT, CDR2 YYREEE (reference sequence). The CDR3 sequence is CASSLEASGRPNEQFF. The CDR3 nucleotides are TGTGCCAGCAGCTTGGAAGCTAGCGGGAGGCCCAATGAGCAGTTCTTC.

This clonotype was seen ten or more times. The rearrangement joins TRBV10-2 to TRBJ2-5; possible D gene TRBD2, 6 bases. The V end lost 8 bases, the J end lost 1 base, and 8 bases lay between the germline ends. CDR1 and CDR2 from the germline V gene are WSHSY and SAAADI. This CDR3 has 12 amino acids. The CDR3 is CASATSQETQYF. DNA of the CDR3: TGCGCCAGCGCGACTAGCCAAGAGACCCAGTACTTC.

This clonotype has a count of ten or more. CDR3 nucleotide sequence: TGCGCCAGCAGCTTGGTGGTAGGGACCACAGATACGCAGTATTTT. Residues: CASSLVVGTTDTQYF. The chain employs TRBV5-1 and TRBJ2-3, with D perhaps given as TRBD1 or TRBD2 (5 bases each). V lost 0 bases and J lost 2, with 10 bases in between. The length of the CDR3 is 15 residues. Germline CDR1 SGHRS, CDR2 YFSETQ.

The V and J genes are TRBV9 and TRBJ2-6; D not certain. V shed 2 bases and J shed 4 bases, with 4 bases lying between them. The germline V gene encodes CDR1 SGDLS and CDR2 YYNGEE. This CDR3 region has 13 residues. The CDR3 loop is CASSVTGANVLTF. The CDR3 coding sequence is TGTGCCAGCAGCGTTACCGGGGCCAACGTCCTGACTTTC.

This clonotype is medium-sized (0.01 to 0.1%) within its sample. The rearrangement uses TRBV20-1 and TRBJ1-1, with D tentatively TRBD1 (6 bases). This CDR3 spans 15 amino acids. The germline gives CDR1 DFQATT, CDR2 SNEGSKA (reference sequence). Trimming left V 3 bases short and J 0 bases short, with 14 bases between. The CDR3 DNA follows: TGCAGTGCTAGCTATCCCCAGGGGATGAACACTGAAGCTTTCTTT. This codes for CSASYPQGMNTEAFF.

Remarks on this clonotype: A read error may be the cause here, since a much bigger clone is one base away. V gene TRBV6-4 combines with J gene TRBJ2-7; D remains unclear. Germline V CDR1 and CDR2: MRHNA, SNTAGT. The CDR3 totals 13 residues. Here the CDR3 DNA reads TGTGCCAGCAGTGACCCCCTCTCCTACGAGCAGTGCTTC. As protein: CASSDPLSYEQCF.

This clonotype has ten or more counts. This chain uses TRBV5-1 with TRBJ2-2; unclear D gene. CDR3 length: 14 amino acids. Germline lookup yields CDR1 SGHRS and CDR2 YFSETQ. With 0 bases removed from V and 5 bases from J, the gap between germline ends came to 8 bases. The CDR3 sequence is CASSLEVVTGELFF. The CDR3 coding sequence is TGCGCCAGCAGCTTGGAGGTGGTAACCGGGGAGCTGTTTTTT.

As regards this clonotype: A much larger clone is a single base away; this may be a read error. The chain uses TRBV6-1 and TRBJ2-7; D unclear. Germline-derived CDR1 and CDR2 are MNHNS and SASEGT. V was cut by 7 bases and J by 1 base, with 14 bases left in between. The CDR3 runs to 14 residues. The CDR3 protein is CASTPEAGSYEQYF. As DNA, the CDR3 is TGTGCCAGCACTCCAGAAGCCGGATCCTACGAGCAGTACTTC.

This clonotype is labeled medium-sized (0.01 to 0.1%). This chain links TRBV28 with TRBJ1-1; D is ambiguous. CDR3 length: 13 residues. Germline CDR1 is MDHEN and CDR2 is SYDVKM. The V end lost 6 bases, the J end lost 6 bases, and 14 bases lay between the germline ends. The CDR3: CASRLPYLAEAFF. Written as DNA, the CDR3 is TGTGCCAGCAGACTCCCCTACTTAGCTGAAGCTTTCTTT.

Many counts were recorded for this clonotype. The genes are TRBV5-1 and TRBJ2-1; 7 positions match TRBD2. Germline values: CDR1 SGHRS, CDR2 YFSETQ. V was pared by 4 bases and J by 4 bases, with 8 bases of the junction left unmatched. The CDR3 loop spans 15 amino acids. The CDR3 protein is CASSAGRADYNEQFF. The CDR3 DNA reads TGCGCCAGCAGCGCGGGGAGGGCGGATTACAATGAGCAGTTCTTC.

This clonotype was seen many times. J is TRBJ2-3 and V is TRBV6-1, with 10 bases matching TRBD2. After removal of 5 bases from V and 5 bases from J, the junction contained 10 bases not matched to a gene. This CDR3 region has 16 residues. Germline V gene sequence: CDR1 MNHNS, CDR2 SASEGT. CDR3: CASSSLAGVKRDTQYF. The CDR3, as DNA: TGTGCCAGCAGTTCCCTAGCGGGAGTCAAGAGAGATACGCAGTATTTT.

The chain links TRBV5-1 to TRBJ2-3, with D perhaps matching TRBD2 (6 bases). Trimming cost V 7 bases and J 8 bases, with 14 bases left between them. Per germline, CDR1 SGHRS and CDR2 YFSETQ. This CDR3 region has 12 residues. The CDR3: CASGPDGGTQYF. In DNA, the CDR3 is TGCGCCAGCGGCCCCGACGGGGGTACGCAGTATTTT.

This clonotype showed up many times. J is TRBJ2-7 and V is TRBV4-2; the D gene is possibly TRBD2 (6 bases). This CDR3 spans 15 amino acids. V was pared by 3 bases and J by 2 bases, with 14 bases between. CDR1 LGHNA and CDR2 YNFKEQ come from the germline V gene. CDR3 loop: CASSHGGSPPYEQYF. In nucleotides, the CDR3 is TGTGCCAGCAGCCACGGGGGAAGCCCCCCCTACGAGCAGTACTTC.

This clonotype has at least ten counts. The chain links TRBV19 to TRBJ1-1; D is unresolved. Germline CDR1 and CDR2: LNHDA and SQIVND (reference sequence). Trimming took off 7 bases at V and 1 base at J, with 4 bases between the two ends. The CDR3 length is 11 residues. CDR3 in amino acids: CASIRNTEAFF. The DNA of the CDR3 is TGTGCCAGTATAAGGAACACTGAAGCTTTCTTT.

The CDR3 DNA is TGTGCCAGCAGCTTAGCGGACAGCGATCAGCCCCAGCATTTT. It specifies CASSLADSDQPQHF. This chain connects TRBV7-2 to TRBJ1-5, with D possibly being TRBD1 (6 bases). The V end lost 0 bases, the J end lost 5 bases, and 8 bases lay between the germline ends. This CDR3 contains 14 residues. Germline CDR1 and CDR2: SGHTA and FQGNSA.